These 8 T cell receptor beta chains share one sample of origin, sequenced in a study of shared clonotypes between healthy human individuals. Clones were read by immunoSEQ multiplex PCR, and TCRdb kept only the in-frame ones, dropping some. The table records around 510,000 clones, approximately 95% of them present only once. Sequencing used naive CD4+ T cells sorted from blood. Subset given: CD45RA+ positively selected. The receptors originated from a woman aged 25 to 45 in good health.

The rearrangement joins TRBV2 to TRBJ1-5, with D unclear. Germline CDR1 and CDR2: SNHLY and FYNNEI. Trimming cost V 6 bases and J 6 bases, with 9 bases left between them. The CDR3 length is 12 residues. The CDR3 reads CASRGRVQPQHF. Here the CDR3 DNA reads TGTGCCAGCAGGGGGAGGGTTCAGCCCCAGCATTTT.

This sequence joins TRBV28 and TRBJ1-6, with no clear D. With 11 bases removed from V and 8 bases from J, the gap between germline ends came to 13 bases. The CDR3 length is 12 residues. Germline lookup yields CDR1 MDHEN and CDR2 SYDVKM. CDR3 amino acids: CAWRTEDSPLHF. CDR3 coding DNA: TGTGCCTGGAGGACGGAGGATTCACCCCTCCACTTT.

The count of this clone is one. The chain carries TRBV28 and TRBJ2-2; 13 bases are a match to TRBD2. CDR3 length equals 16 residues. Germline V lookup: CDR1 MDHEN, CDR2 SYDVKM. V trimming: 6 bases; J trimming: 3 bases; junction bases outside the gene matches: 4. In nucleotides, the CDR3 is TGTGCCAGCAGCCAGGGACTAGCGGGATACACCGGGGAGCTGTTTTTT. Translating it yields CASSQGLAGYTGELFF.

In this sample, this clone turned up once. This chain links TRBV6-6 with TRBJ2-1; the D is unclear. With 2 bases removed from V and 3 bases from J, the gap between germline ends came to 8 bases. The CDR3 loop spans 14 amino acids. In germline, CDR1 is MNHNY, CDR2 SVGAGI (reference sequence). The CDR3 nucleotides read TGTGCCAGCAGTTACGGTACGAGCTACAATGAGCAGTTCTTC. This gives the protein CASSYGTSYNEQFF.

The gene calls are TRBV19 and TRBJ1-2, with TRBD1 as a possible D gene (6 bases). Trimming removed 1 base from V and 8 bases from J, with 17 bases in between. The CDR3 has 15 residues. Germline values: CDR1 LNHDA, CDR2 SQIVND (reference sequence). This CDR3 is CASSIGGHPSQGYTF. The CDR3 DNA reads as TGTGCCAGTAGTATAGGGGGACACCCCTCGCAAGGCTACACCTTC.

This chain connects TRBV7-3 to TRBJ2-2; D might be TRBD2 (6 bases). This CDR3 has 14 amino acids. The V end lost 2 bases, the J end lost 5 bases, and 9 bases lay between the germline ends. Germline V gene lookup returns CDR1 SGHTA and CDR2 FQGTGA. This CDR3 reads CASSLSRGTGELFF. CDR3 in DNA: TGTGCCAGCAGCTTATCACGGGGGACCGGGGAGCTGTTTTTT.

Here the CDR3 reads CASSELAEAYEQYF. The CDR3 coding sequence is TGCGCCAGCAGCGAACTAGCAGAGGCCTACGAGCAGTACTTC. The rearrangement joins TRBV5-1 to TRBJ2-7, with TRBD2 as a possible D gene (6 bases). CDR3 length: 14 residues. Germline assignment: CDR1 SGHRS and CDR2 YFSETQ. V lost 4 bases and J 2 bases, leaving 13 bases between the germline ends.

The rearrangement links TRBV10-3 to TRBJ2-1; maybe TRBD2 (5 bases). Trimming left V 4 bases short and J 0 bases short, with 10 bases between. This CDR3 spans 15 amino acids. Germline V lookup: CDR1 ENHRY, CDR2 SYGVKD. The CDR3 bases are TGTGCCATCAGTGGTAATAGCGTCTCCTACAATGAGCAGTTCTTC. This codes for CAISGNSVSYNEQFF.